This passage covers 15 T cell receptor beta chains from one sample sequenced in a study of tumor-infiltrating lymphocytes in oesophageal squamous cell carcinoma. Via MiXCR, TCRdb re-called the PCR reads, giving one row per CDR3 protein. This table has about 21,000 distinct CDR3 sequences, over 40% appearing once. Sequencing input: normal esophageal tissue next to the tumor. The origin of the receptors is a male donor with esophageal squamous cell carcinoma.

The table lists this clonotype with a few counts. V and J are TRBV7-2 and TRBJ2-5; D remains ambiguous. CDR3 length: 12 residues. CDR1 is SGHTA, CDR2 FQGNSA, per germline. Trimming pared 5 bases from V and 4 bases from J, leaving 8 bases between. The DNA for the CDR3 is TGTGCCAGCAGCCCCGCCCGAGAGACCCAGTACTTC. It translates to CASSPARETQYF.

The chain carries TRBV14 and TRBJ1-1; D perhaps matches TRBD1 (5 bases). Germline values: CDR1 SGHDN, CDR2 FVKESK. The germline V and J ends were trimmed by 3 bases and 14 bases, with 22 bases remaining between them. This CDR3 is built from 14 residues. CDR3 amino acids: CASSHPGGANEQFF. Here the CDR3 DNA reads TGTGCCAGCAGCCACCCCGGTGGGGCCAATGAGCAGTTCTTT.

The rearrangement uses TRBV11-1 and TRBJ2-6, with a possible D match to TRBD2 (6 bases). The DNA end favors TRBJ2-7, so the J call may be wrong. There are 13 residues in the CDR3. The germline V gene has CDR1 SGHAT and CDR2 FQDESV (reference sequence). The CDR3 sequence is CASSLGEAYEQYF. In nucleotides, the CDR3 is TGTGCCAGCAGCTTAGGGGAGGCGTACGAGCAGTACTTC.

The chain has TRBV28 and TRBJ2-3, with D possibly being TRBD1 (6 bases). The DNA end is more similar to TRBJ2-1, so the J call may be wrong. The CDR3 contains 13 residues. Germline V CDR1 and CDR2: MDHEN, SYDVKM. The CDR3 DNA reads TGTGCCAGCAGCTACCGACAGGTTGATGAGCAGTTCTTC. Translating it yields CASSYRQVDEQFF.

V is TRBV6-1 and J is TRBJ2-5; TRBD2 matches at 10 bases. J gave up 4 bases and V 8 bases, and 13 bases lay outside the gene matches. CDR3 length: 16 amino acids. Looked up from germline, CDR1 is MNHNS and CDR2 is SASEGT. In nucleotides, the CDR3 is TGTGCCAGCGTGTCCGGAGGAGCGGGGGGGCCAGAGACCCAGTACTTC. Protein sequence: CASVSGGAGGPETQYF.

This clonotype is deemed medium-sized (0.01 to 0.1%). The chain has TRBV11-1 and TRBJ2-3, with D maybe TRBD2 (7 bases). V was cut by 4 bases and J by 14 bases, with 16 bases left in between. Germline V CDR1 and CDR2: SGHAT, FQDESV (reference sequence). The CDR3 is 12 residues long. CDR3 in amino acids: CASSWGGGQAYF. CDR3 sequence (DNA): TGTGCCAGCAGCTGGGGAGGGGGACAAGCGTATTTT.

This clonotype was picked up many times. The chain recombines TRBV25-1 with TRBJ2-3, with D hard to call. The length of the CDR3 is 11 residues. V dropped 8 bases and J dropped 3 bases, with 6 bases sitting between them. Per germline, CDR1 MGHDK and CDR2 SYGVNS. Written as DNA, the CDR3 is TGTGCCAGCGCTAAGACAGATACGCAGTATTTT. Encoded protein: CASAKTDTQYF.

The chain couples TRBV5-5 to TRBJ1-5; D is possibly TRBD1 (6 bases). This CDR3 has 15 amino acids. Trimming took off 3 bases at V and 5 bases at J, with 15 bases between the two ends. Germline V CDR1 and CDR2: SGHKS, YYEKEE (reference sequence). The CDR3 protein is CASSSRGGPDQPQHF. CDR3 nucleotide sequence: TGTGCCAGCAGCTCTCGGGGGGGGCCAGATCAGCCCCAGCATTTT.

The chain carries TRBV11-1 and TRBJ2-4; the match to TRBD1 covers 7 bases. The germline V gene has CDR1 SGHAT and CDR2 FQDESV (reference sequence). J gave up 6 bases and V 2 bases, and 7 bases lay outside the gene matches. This CDR3 region has 15 residues. This CDR3 reads CASSLLGGELNIQYF. CDR3 coding DNA: TGTGCCAGCAGCTTACTAGGGGGCGAGTTAAACATTCAGTACTTC. The full variable domain, rest sourced from reference TRBV11-1 and TRBJ2-4, is EAEVAQSPRYKITEKSQAVAFWCDPISGHATLYWYRQILGQGPELLVQFQDESVVDDSQLPKDRFSAERLKGVDSTLKIQPAELGDSAMYLCASSLLGGELNIQYFGAGTRLSVL.

This clonotype appeared once. This CDR3 is CASSSRVQTYNEQFF. DNA of the CDR3: TGTGCCAGCAGCAGCAGGGTTCAAACCTACAATGAGCAGTTCTTC. The chain employs TRBV6-6 and TRBJ2-1; maybe TRBD1 (5 bases). Germline-derived CDR1 and CDR2 are MNHNY and SVGAGI (reference sequence). V lost 6 bases and J 2 bases, leaving 14 bases between the germline ends. The CDR3 is 15 residues long.

This clonotype was picked up a small number of times. The CDR3 end shows no conserved phenylalanine or tryptophan, and so a read error is likely. The DNA is left out, because the CDR3 cannot be placed on it with certainty; the CDR3 is given as TCRdb lists it. V gene TRBV6-1 combines with J gene TRBJ1-1; TRBD1, the table's D call, was not compared with the DNA. The CDR3 length equals 9 residues, ends included. The germline CDR1 and CDR2 sequences are MNHNS and SASEGT. The CDR3 reads CASRLGPGV.

Concerning this clonotype itself: Possible read error: a much larger clone is one base away. Because the CDR3's place on the DNA is in doubt, the DNA is left out and the CDR3 is given as listed by TCRdb. The gene calls are TRBV5-1 and TRBJ1-1. Termini included, the CDR3 measures 15 amino acids. The germline V gene has CDR1 SGHRS and CDR2 YFSETQ. Here the CDR3 reads CASSLVATGSGELYF.

Details on this clonotype: Without the conserved terminal phenylalanine or tryptophan, this CDR3 likely stems from a read error. The DNA is left out, because the CDR3 cannot be placed on it with certainty; the CDR3 is given as TCRdb lists it. J is TRBJ2-1 and V is TRBV7-3; the table's D call, TRBD2, was not checked against the DNA. CDR1 and CDR2 (germline): SGHTA, FQGTGA. The CDR3 extends over 15 residues, inclusive of both ends. The CDR3 spells CASSKEPLYGYTFGS.

This clonotype was observed at least ten times. The J gene is TRBJ2-3, the V gene TRBV5-1; no definite D call. This CDR3 spans 16 amino acids. Germline CDR1 and CDR2: SGHRS and YFSETQ. V lost 0 bases and J lost 2, with 13 bases in between. This CDR3 reads CASSLALQPLTDTQYF. In nucleotides, the CDR3 is TGCGCCAGCAGCTTGGCCCTACAGCCCCTCACAGATACGCAGTATTTT. The full variable domain, with the rest looked up from reference TRBV5-1 and TRBJ2-3, is KAGVTQTPRYLIKTRGQQVTLSCSPISGHRSVSWYQQTPGQGLQFLFEYFSETQRNKGNFPGRFSGRQFSNSRSEMNVSTLELGDSALYLCASSLALQPLTDTQYFGPGTRLTVL.

Within the sample, this clonotype is medium-sized. V usage is TRBV5-4 and J usage is TRBJ2-3; TRBD1 matches 8 bases. CDR1 is SGHNT and CDR2 is YYREEE in the germline V gene (reference sequence). The CDR3 extends over 16 amino acids. J was trimmed by 5 bases and V by 3 bases; bases with no gene match: 11. CDR3 DNA sequence: TGTGCCAGCAGCTCTGCCAAGGACAGGGCAGGAGATACGCAGTATTTT. Translating it yields CASSSAKDRAGDTQYF. Based on the CDR3 plus reference TRBV5-4 and TRBJ2-3, the full variable domain is ETGVTQSPTHLIKTRGQQVTLRCSSQSGHNTVSWYQQALGQGPQFIFQYYREEENGRGNFPPRFSGLQFPNYSSELNVNALELDDSALYLCASSSAKDRAGDTQYFGPGTRLTVL.